This TCR beta chain was recorded in a study of blood T cell repertoires in COVID-19. For the study at large: Spain, Italy and the United States supplied samples that represented acute and convalescent COVID-19. T cells, B-cell-depleted T cells, or PBMCs supplied cDNA or gDNA.

Original handling: How many nucleated cells were present was estimated from reference gene primer amplification. Libraries were prepared by immunoSEQ multiplex PCR; TCRdb keeps only in-frame clonotypes and omits some of them. Clonal size and the V and J genes are those of that table, whereas D and trimming came from the DNA. The sample shows approximately 35,000 clones, about 90% of them seen only once. A single count supports this clone. CDR1 is MNHEY, CDR2 SVGAGI, per germline. The ends were cut back, 2 bases at V and 8 bases at J, with 12 bases in the middle. This CDR3 contains 13 residues. The material sequenced was peripheral blood. The TCR was taken from a human donor with active COVID-19. The donor label of this sample is uncertain. The chain is built from TRBV6-5 and TRBJ2-5; a weak D match, TRBD2 (6 bases). In nucleotides, the CDR3 is TGTGCCAGCAGTTACGGAGGGACGGCTACCCAGTACTTC. This encodes CASSYGGTATQYF.